The 8 T cell receptor beta chains reported below all come from one sample, sequenced in a study of blood T cell repertoires in COVID-19. Only in-frame clones appear in the TCRdb table, and some are missing; sequencing was by immunoSEQ multiplex PCR. In the table there are roughly 300,000 clones, 85% of which are singletons. Sequenced sample: peripheral blood. The source of these receptors is a human donor in a cohort sampled during active COVID-19.

The CDR3 DNA follows: TGCAGTGCTCCAGGGGGGTATGGCTACACCTTC. Translated: CSAPGGYGYTF. The genes are TRBV20-1 and TRBJ1-2, with 7 bases aligning to TRBD1. Trimming took 5 bases from V and 5 from J; bases not matched to a gene: 2. The CDR3 loop spans 11 amino acids. The germline gives CDR1 DFQATT, CDR2 SNEGSKA (reference sequence).

CDR3 nucleotide sequence: TGTGCCAGCAGCGTAGCTGGTACCGGGACATCAGGTGGCTACACCTTC. Amino acids: CASSVAGTGTSGGYTF. This rearrangement joins TRBV9 to TRBJ1-2; maybe TRBD1 (6 bases). From germline, CDR1 is SGDLS and CDR2 YYNGEE. The CDR3 totals 16 residues. V was clipped by 0 bases and J by 7 bases, with 19 bases between them.

This clone appeared once. This chain uses TRBV7-9 with TRBJ2-7; D not certain. Germline V CDR1 and CDR2: SEHNR, FQNEAQ (reference sequence). Deletions cut 1 base from V and 6 bases from J, with 10 bases between. The CDR3 has 13 amino acids. CDR3 bases: TGTGCCAGCAGCTTAGGGGCAGGCCTCGAGCAGTACTTC. Translation gives CASSLGAGLEQYF.

The V and J genes are TRBV9 and TRBJ1-5; the D gene is possibly TRBD1 (5 bases). With 2 bases removed from V and 5 bases from J, the gap between germline ends came to 8 bases. The CDR3 has 13 residues. Germline CDR1 and CDR2: SGDLS and YYNGEE. The CDR3 sequence is CASSVGGYQPQHF. The CDR3 nucleotides read TGTGCCAGCAGCGTGGGGGGGTATCAGCCCCAGCATTTT.

This chain joins TRBV5-5 and TRBJ2-1, with D tentatively TRBD2 (6 bases). The V and J ends lost 0 bases and 12 bases respectively, with 19 bases between them. Germline values: CDR1 SGHKS, CDR2 YYEKEE (reference sequence). The CDR3 has 15 amino acids. The CDR3 here is CASSLEGRREVMQFF. CDR3 nucleotide sequence: TGTGCCAGCAGCTTGGAAGGGCGGAGGGAGGTCATGCAGTTCTTC.

This rearrangement joins TRBV28 to TRBJ1-2, with TRBD1 matching 12 bases. Germline CDR1 is MDHEN and CDR2 is SYDVKM. V dropped 10 bases and J dropped 8; count of bases not matched to a gene: 8. The CDR3 is 13 residues long. Here the CDR3 DNA reads TGTGCCATACTGGGACAGGGGGCTAGGGGCTACACCTTC. Protein product: CAILGQGARGYTF.

This chain links TRBV4-1 with TRBJ2-7; TRBD1 is a possible D gene (5 bases). V was pared by 0 bases and J by 3 bases, with 15 bases between. The V gene's germline CDR1 is MGHRA and CDR2 YSYEKL. This CDR3 comprises 16 residues. CDR3 bases: TGCGCCAGCAGCCAAGATCTTACGGTCCAGGGCTACGAGCAGTACTTC. Translation: CASSQDLTVQGYEQYF.

The DNA for the CDR3 is TGCGCCAGCAGCCCCACCGGGAGAAAGTCAGAGAACACTGAAGCTTTCTTT. It encodes CASSPTGRKSENTEAFF. The rearrangement links TRBV5-1 to TRBJ1-1; D ambiguous. The V end was cut by 4 bases, the J end by 1 base, with 20 bases between. CDR1 and CDR2 (germline): SGHRS, YFSETQ. This CDR3 contains 17 residues. The variable domain in full, completed from reference TRBV5-1 and TRBJ1-1, reads KAGVTQTPRYLIKTRGQQVTLSCSPISGHRSVSWYQQTPGQGLQFLFEYFSETQRNKGNFPGRFSGRQFSNSRSEMNVSTLELGDSALYLCASSPTGRKSENTEAFFGQGTRLTVV.